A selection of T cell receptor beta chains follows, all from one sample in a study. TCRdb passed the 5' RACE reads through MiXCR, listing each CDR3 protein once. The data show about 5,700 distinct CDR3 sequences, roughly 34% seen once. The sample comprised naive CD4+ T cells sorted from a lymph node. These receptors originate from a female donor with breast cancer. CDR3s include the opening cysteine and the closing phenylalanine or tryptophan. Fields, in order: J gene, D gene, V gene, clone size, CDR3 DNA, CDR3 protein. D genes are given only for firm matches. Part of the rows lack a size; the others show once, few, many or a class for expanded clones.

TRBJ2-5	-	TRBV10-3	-	TGTGCCATCAGTGACGGTAACCAAGAGACCCAGTACTTC	CAISDGNQETQYF
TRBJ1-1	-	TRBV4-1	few	TGCGCCAGCAGCCAAGGTTTTTCCAAGATCCTATACACTGAAGCTTTCTTT	CASSQGFSKILYTEAFF
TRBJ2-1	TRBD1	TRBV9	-	TGTGCCAACAGCGAGGGACAGGCCCCCTACAATGAGCAGTTCTTC	CANSEGQAPYNEQFF
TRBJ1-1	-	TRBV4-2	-	TGTGCCAGCAGCCAAGATGGGGGGGTCACTGAAGCTTTCTTT	CASSQDGGVTEAFF
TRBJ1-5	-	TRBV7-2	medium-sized	TGTGCCAGCAGCCCTAGGGTGTATAGCAATCAGCCCCAGCATTTT	CASSPRVYSNQPQHF
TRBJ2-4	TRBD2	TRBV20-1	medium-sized	TGCAGTGCTAGACCCCCCCCCCGGGGGGGCCGTGGGAGAAACATTCAGTACTTC	CSARPPPRGGRGRNIQYF
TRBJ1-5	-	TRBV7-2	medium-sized	TGTGCCAGCAGCTTAGGAATAGAGGAGCCCCAGCATTTT	CASSLGIEEPQHF
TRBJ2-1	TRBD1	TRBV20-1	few	TGCAGTACCAAACAGGGGGCTGGGTATGAGCAGTTCTTC	CSTKQGAGYEQFF
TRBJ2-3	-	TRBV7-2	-	TGTGCCAGCAGCTTAGACAGTGGGGCCCTGGGGGATACGCAGTATTTT	CASSLDSGALGDTQYF
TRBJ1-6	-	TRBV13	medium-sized	TGTGCCAGCAGCTCAGACGAAGATAATTCACCCCTCCACTTT	CASSSDEDNSPLHF
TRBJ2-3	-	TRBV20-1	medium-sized	TGCAGTGCTGAAAACCGGGACGCCTCTAGCACAGATACGCAGTATTTT	CSAENRDASSTDTQYF
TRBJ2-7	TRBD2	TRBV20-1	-	TGCAGTGCTACCCTAGCGGGAGGACGATACGAGCAGTACTTC	CSATLAGGRYEQYF
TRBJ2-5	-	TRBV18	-	TGTGCCAGCTCACCAACACAAGAGACCCAGTACTTC	CASSPTQETQYF
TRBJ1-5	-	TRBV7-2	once	TGTGCCAGCAGCCCGGCCATTAGCAATCAGCCCCAGCATTTT	CASSPAISNQPQHF
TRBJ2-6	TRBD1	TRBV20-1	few	TGCAGTGCGGGGCAGGGGGCCGGGGCCAACGTCCTGACTTTC	CSAGQGAGANVLTF
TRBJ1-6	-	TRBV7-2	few	TGTGCCAGCAGCTTGGATCTGCAGCCCCCTATGAATTCACCCCTCCACTTT	CASSLDLQPPMNSPLHF
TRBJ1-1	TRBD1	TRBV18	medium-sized	TGTGCCAGCTCACAACCGGGACAGGAGCCTGAAGCTTTCTTT	CASSQPGQEPEAFF
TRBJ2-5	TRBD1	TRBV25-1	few	TGTGCCAGCAGCCTACAGACTGGGACAGGGGGGTTCCAAGAGACCCAGTACTTC	CASSLQTGTGGFQETQYF
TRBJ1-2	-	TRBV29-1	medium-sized	TGCAGCGTTGAAGACGGTAACTATGGCTACACCTTC	CSVEDGNYGYTF
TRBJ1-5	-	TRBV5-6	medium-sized	TGTGCCAGCAGCTCGGGACCCAGCAATCAGCCCCAGCATTTT	CASSSGPSNQPQHF
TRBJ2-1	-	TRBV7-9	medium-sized	TGTGCCAGCAGCTTAGGGGTAGGTAATGAGCAGTTCTTC	CASSLGVGNEQFF
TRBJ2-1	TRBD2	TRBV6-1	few	TGTGCCAGCAGTGCCCCCCCTGGGACTAGCGGGAGCAGTGAGCAGTTCTTC	CASSAPPGTSGSSEQFF
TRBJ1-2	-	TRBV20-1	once	TGCAGTGCTAGAGACCCAGAATTCGATGGCTACACCTTC	CSARDPEFDGYTF
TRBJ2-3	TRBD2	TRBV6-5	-	TGTGCCAGCAGTCCGAGCTCTAGCGGGAGGACCACCAGCACAGATACGCAGTATTTT	CASSPSSSGRTTSTDTQYF
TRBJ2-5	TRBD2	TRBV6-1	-	TGTGCCAGCAGTGAATTTAGCGGGGGGGCGGAGACCCAGTACTTC	CASSEFSGGAETQYF
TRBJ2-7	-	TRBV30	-	TGTGCCTGGAGTACGTTCAGGGAACTCTCCTACGAGCAGTACTTC	CAWSTFRELSYEQYF
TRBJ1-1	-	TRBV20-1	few	TGCAGCGTAGTGTCAGCCCTTCGACGGAGGAGGACAACTGAAGCTTTCTTT	CSVVSALRRRRTTEAFF
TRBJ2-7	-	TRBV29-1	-	TGCAGCGTTTTAGTAGCGCTCAGCTCCTACGAGCAGTACTTC	CSVLVALSSYEQYF
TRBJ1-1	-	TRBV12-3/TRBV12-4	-	TGTGCCAGCAGTTCCATTCAAGGGAACACTGAAGCTTTCTTT	CASSSIQGNTEAFF
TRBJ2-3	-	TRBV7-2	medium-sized	TGTGCCAGCAGCATTACAGGGCCGGGGGATACGCAGTATTTT	CASSITGPGDTQYF
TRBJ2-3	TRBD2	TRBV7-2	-	TGTGCCAGCAGCTTAGAACTAGCGGGAGATACGCAGTATTTT	CASSLELAGDTQYF
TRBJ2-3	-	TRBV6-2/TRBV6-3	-	TGTGCCAGCAGACCCCCCTGGGGGGGCACAGATACGCAGTATTTT	CASRPPWGGTDTQYF
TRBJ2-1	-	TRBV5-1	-	TGCGCCAGCAGCTTGGAAGGCAGTTACAATGAGCGGTTCTTC	CASSLEGSYNERFF
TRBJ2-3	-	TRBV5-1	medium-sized	TGCGCCAGCAGCTTTGGGACAGATACGCAGTATTTT	CASSFGTDTQYF
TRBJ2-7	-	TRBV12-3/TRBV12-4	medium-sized	TGTGCCAGCACTTATAGTGGATTTTACGAGCAGTACTTC	CASTYSGFYEQYF
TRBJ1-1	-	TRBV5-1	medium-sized	TGCGCCAGCAGCTTGGGGGGCAGCCTGAACACTGAAGCTTTCTTT	CASSLGGSLNTEAFF
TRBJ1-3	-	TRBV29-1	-	TGCAGCGTTGAACCCGGGGCGGGAAACACCATATATTTT	CSVEPGAGNTIYF
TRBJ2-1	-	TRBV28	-	TGTGCCAGCAGTTTATGGCCCGGGGATGAGCAGTTCTTC	CASSLWPGDEQFF
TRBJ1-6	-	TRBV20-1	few	TGCAGTGCTAGAGCCCCGGGGAGTAATTCACCCCTCCACTTT	CSARAPGSNSPLHF
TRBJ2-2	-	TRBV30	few	TGTGCCTGGAGTTTGGGACTCCTACGCACCGGGGAGCTGTTTTTT	CAWSLGLLRTGELFF
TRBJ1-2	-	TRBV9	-	TGTGCCAGCAGCGTATATCCTCGGGGGCTCAACTATGGCTACACCTTC	CASSVYPRGLNYGYTF
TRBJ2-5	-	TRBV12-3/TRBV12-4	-	TGTGCCAGCAGTTGGGGGGCTACGGAGACCCAGTACTTC	CASSWGATETQYF
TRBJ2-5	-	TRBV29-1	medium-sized	TGCAGCGTTGGACGTACACGACAAGAGACCCAGTACTTC	CSVGRTRQETQYF
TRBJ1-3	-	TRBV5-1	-	TGCGCCAGCAGCTTAAACGGGGGGGTGTCTGGAAACACCATATATTTT	CASSLNGGVSGNTIYF
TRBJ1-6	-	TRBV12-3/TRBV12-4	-	TGTGCCAGCAGTGAAGGGCTTCGCGGGCCCCTCCACTTT	CASSEGLRGPLHF
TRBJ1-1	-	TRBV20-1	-	TGCAGTGCTAGAGATTCTGGAGCAGGGACTGAAGCTTTCTTT	CSARDSGAGTEAFF
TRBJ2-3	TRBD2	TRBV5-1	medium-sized	TGCGCCAGCAGCTCCGGGACTAGTCAAGATACGCAGTATTTT	CASSSGTSQDTQYF